Below are 3 T cell receptor beta chains sequenced from a single sample in a study of OX40 agonist ivuxolimab in advanced cancers. Some clones are missing from TCRdb's copy, which holds only in-frame ones; the method was immunoSEQ multiplex PCR. The table has around 76,000 clones, around 86% seen once; the top ten hold roughly 8%. Sequencing was performed on CD4+ or CD8+ T cells sorted from blood, taken in a trial of the OX40 agonist ivuxolimab. The receptors were sampled from an adult with an advanced solid tumor such as melanoma, head and neck, liver or kidney cancer.

The chain recombines TRBV6-6 with TRBJ2-4; 7 bases fit TRBD1. The CDR3 extends over 14 amino acids. Trimming cost V 8 bases and J 0 bases; bases outside gene matches: 4. CDR1 is MNHNY and CDR2 is SVGAGI in the germline V gene (reference sequence). The CDR3 is CASGTAIAKNIQYF. CDR3 in DNA: TGTGCCAGCGGGACAGCTATAGCCAAAAACATTCAGTACTTC.

V usage is TRBV19 and J usage is TRBJ1-1, with 8 bases identical to TRBD1. The length of the CDR3 is 12 residues. Germline lookup yields CDR1 LNHDA and CDR2 SQIVND (reference sequence). V lost 8 bases, J lost 7 bases, and 6 bases stayed unmatched. The CDR3 bases are TGTGCCAGTTCGGACAGGGCGAATGAAGCTTTCTTT. Its protein product is CASSDRANEAFF.

V and J are TRBV6-4 and TRBJ1-6; a possible D gene is TRBD1 (5 bases). Trimming left V 5 bases short and J 10 bases short, with 9 bases between. The germline gives CDR1 MRHNA, CDR2 SNTAGT. The CDR3 totals 12 residues. The CDR3 here is CASSQGGSPLHF. Written as DNA, the CDR3 is TGTGCCAGCAGTCAGGGAGGATCACCCCTCCACTTT.